Described below is a single TCR beta chain sequence and its context. Clones were sequenced by immunoSEQ multiplex PCR, and TCRdb holds only the in-frame ones, with some missing. The table includes just over 300,000 clones, 80% to 90% detected once. This sample was taken from a study of blood T cell repertoires in COVID-19. Each participant's cohort was designated according to participant-reported clinical history. Recovered status in Cohort 3 required two negative PCRs, clearance, or symptom resolution. The origin of this receptor is a man younger than 45 who had recovered from COVID-19. Input material: PBMCs or T cells enriched from blood (not recorded which).

The CDR3 nucleotides read TGTGCCAGCAGTTCGTGGACAGAACCAGATACGCAGTATTTT. Encoded protein: CASSSWTEPDTQYF. The gene calls are TRBV27 and TRBJ2-3; weak D call: TRBD1 (6 bases). The germline V gene has CDR1 MNHEY and CDR2 SMNVEV (reference sequence). The length of the CDR3 is 14 residues. V was shortened by 4 bases and J by 4 bases, with 12 bases between the two germline ends.